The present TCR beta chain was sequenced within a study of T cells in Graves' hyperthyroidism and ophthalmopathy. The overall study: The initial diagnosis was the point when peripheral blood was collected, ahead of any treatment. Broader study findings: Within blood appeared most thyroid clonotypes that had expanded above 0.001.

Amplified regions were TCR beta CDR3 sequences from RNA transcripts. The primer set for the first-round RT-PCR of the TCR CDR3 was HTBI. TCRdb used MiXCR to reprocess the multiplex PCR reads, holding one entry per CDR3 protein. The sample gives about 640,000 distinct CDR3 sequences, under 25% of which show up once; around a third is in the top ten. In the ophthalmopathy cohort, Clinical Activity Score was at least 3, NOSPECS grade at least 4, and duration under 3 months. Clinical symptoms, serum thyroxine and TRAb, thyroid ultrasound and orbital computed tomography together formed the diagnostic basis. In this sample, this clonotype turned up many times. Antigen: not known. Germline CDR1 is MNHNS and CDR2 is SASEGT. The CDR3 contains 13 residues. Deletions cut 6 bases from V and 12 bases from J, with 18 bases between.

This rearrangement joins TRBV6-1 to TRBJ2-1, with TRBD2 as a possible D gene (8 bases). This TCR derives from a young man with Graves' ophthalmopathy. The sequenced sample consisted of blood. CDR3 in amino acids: CASSPGLGGAQFF. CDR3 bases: TGTGCCAGCAGCCCGGGACTAGGGGGCGCGCAGTTCTTC.